This is a list of T cell receptor beta chains from one sample in a study of radiation and T cells in renal cell carcinoma. Here immunoSEQ multiplex PCR was the method, and the copy in TCRdb shows in-frame clones only, minus some. The table lists tens of thousands of clones, under 90% of them singletons. The starting material was blood, obtained from a patient whose treatment included radiotherapy and nephrectomy. The receptors originated from a man aged 55 to 70 with renal cell carcinoma. Both conserved end residues are part of each CDR3. Fields, in order: D gene, clone size, J gene, V gene, CDR3 DNA, CDR3 protein. The D gene is left open where the match is weak. Size values are once, few and many counts, or a class for expanded clones, and some rows have none.

>TRBD2|NA|TRBJ2-2|TRBV5-1
TGCGCCAGCAAAACTAGCGGGACGAACTCCGGGGAGCTGTTTTTT
CASKTSGTNSGELFF
>NA|NA|TRBJ2-6|TRBV19
TGTGCCAGTAGTATGGACAGCTCCTCGGGGGCCAACGTCCTGACTTTC
CASSMDSSSGANVLTF
>NA|NA|TRBJ2-7|TRBV12-2
TGTGCAAGTCGCTTAGGTTGGGCTGGGGAGCGGGAAGGGATCGGAGAGCAGTACTTC
CASRLGWAGEREGIGEQYF
>NA|few|TRBJ1-5|TRBV2
TGTGCCAGCAAAGAAATAGTTGGGGGGAATCAGCCCCAGCATTTT
CASKEIVGGNQPQHF
>NA|few|TRBJ1-1|TRBV5-1
TGCGCCAGCAGCTGGGAGGTTGGCACTGAAGCTTTCTTT
CASSWEVGTEAFF
>NA|once|TRBJ1-5|TRBV9
TGTGCCAGCAGCGCCTCGGGGAACAATCAGCCCCAGCATTTT
CASSASGNNQPQHF
>TRBD2|NA|TRBJ2-7|TRBV4-2
TGTGCCAGCAGGAGTGCACTAGCGGGAGGGTTGGGGGGCGGCTACGAGCAGTACTTC
CASRSALAGGLGGGYEQYF
>TRBD1|NA|TRBJ2-7|TRBV11-2
TGTGCCAGCAGCTTAGTGGGGGACAGCTACGAGCAGTACTTC
CASSLVGDSYEQYF
>TRBD2|NA|TRBJ2-2|TRBV6-5
TGTGCCAGCACAAGGACTAGTACTAGCGGGGAGCTGTTTTTT
CASTRTSTSGELFF
>NA|few|TRBJ2-7|TRBV2
TGTGCCAGCAGTGAGAGCCTAGTTCTCTACGAGCAGTACTTC
CASSESLVLYEQYF
>TRBD1|NA|TRBJ2-7|TRBV28
TGTGCCAGCAGGACTCCGGGACAGGATTACGAGCAGTACTTC
CASRTPGQDYEQYF
>NA|once|TRBJ1-4|TRBV18
TGTGCCAGCTCACTTTTATATGCAACTAATGAAAAACTGTTTTTT
CASSLLYATNEKLFF
>NA|NA|TRBJ2-5|TRBV7-6
TGTGCCAGCAGCTTACAGGAGACCCAGTACTTC
CASSLQETQYF
>TRBD2|NA|TRBJ2-3|TRBV7-9
TGTGCCAGCAGCCTGGGACTAGCGGGAGCGACAGATACGCAGTATTTT
CASSLGLAGATDTQYF
>TRBD2|NA|TRBJ2-3|TRBV7-2
TGTGCCAGCAGCTATATGGTTAGGGGACTAGCGGGAGGTGCAGATACGCAGTATTTT
CASSYMVRGLAGGADTQYF
>TRBD2|once|TRBJ2-1|TRBV5-1
TGCGCCAGCACGGGGACTAGCGGGAACAATGAGCAGTTCTTC
CASTGTSGNNEQFF
>NA|NA|TRBJ2-1|TRBV29-1
TGCAGCGTCCGGGAGACGGAATACAATGAGCAGTTCTTC
CSVRETEYNEQFF
>NA|NA|TRBJ2-5|TRBV19
TGTGCCACCCGGACTGCAAGCCAAGAGACCCAGTACTTC
CATRTASQETQYF
>NA|NA|TRBJ2-7|TRBV15
TGTGCCACCGAGGACAGTATCTACGAGCAGTACTTC
CATEDSIYEQYF
>NA|few|TRBJ1-5|TRBV7-9
TGTGCCAGCAGACCACAGGTAAAGGCGCATTTT
CASRPQVKAHF
>TRBD1|NA|TRBJ2-4|TRBV6-5
TGTGCCAGCAGTAGGGGACAGGGAGCCAACATTCAGTACTTC
CASSRGQGANIQYF
>NA|NA|TRBJ1-2|TRBV7-9
TGTGCCAGCAGCGACTGGGTGACGCAAGCTAACTATGGCTACACCTTC
CASSDWVTQANYGYTF
>NA|NA|TRBJ2-2|TRBV7-9
TGTGCCAGCAGCTTAACATCATCTAACACCGGGGAGCTGTTTTTT
CASSLTSSNTGELFF
>NA|NA|TRBJ2-1|TRBV30
TGTGCCTGGAGTCTTATAGGAAATGAGCAGTTCTTC
CAWSLIGNEQFF
>NA|NA|TRBJ1-3|TRBV11-2
TGTGCCAGCAGCTTAGATCGACCGGACTCTGGAAACACCATATATTTT
CASSLDRPDSGNTIYF